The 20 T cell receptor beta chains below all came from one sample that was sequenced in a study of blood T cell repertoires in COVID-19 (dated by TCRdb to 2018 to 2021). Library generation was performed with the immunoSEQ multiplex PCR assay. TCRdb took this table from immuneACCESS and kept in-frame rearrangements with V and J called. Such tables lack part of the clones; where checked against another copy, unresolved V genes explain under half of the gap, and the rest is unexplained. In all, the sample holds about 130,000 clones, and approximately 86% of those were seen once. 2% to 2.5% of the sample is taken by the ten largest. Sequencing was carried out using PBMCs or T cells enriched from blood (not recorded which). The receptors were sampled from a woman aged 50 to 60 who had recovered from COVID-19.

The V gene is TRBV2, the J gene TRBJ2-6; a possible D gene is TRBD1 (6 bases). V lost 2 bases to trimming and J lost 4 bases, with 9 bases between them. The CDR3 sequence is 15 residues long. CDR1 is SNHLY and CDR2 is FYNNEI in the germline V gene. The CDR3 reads CASSESRGGANVLTF. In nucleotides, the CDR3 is TGTGCCAGCAGTGAATCCAGGGGAGGGGCCAACGTCCTGACTTTC.

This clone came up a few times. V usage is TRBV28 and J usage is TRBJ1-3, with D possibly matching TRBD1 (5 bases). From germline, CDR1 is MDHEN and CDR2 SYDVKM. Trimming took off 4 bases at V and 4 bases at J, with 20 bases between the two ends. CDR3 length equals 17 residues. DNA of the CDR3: TGTGCCAGCAGTTCATACCTCGCGCTTAAGGGGGGAAACACCATATATTTT. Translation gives CASSSYLALKGGNTIYF.

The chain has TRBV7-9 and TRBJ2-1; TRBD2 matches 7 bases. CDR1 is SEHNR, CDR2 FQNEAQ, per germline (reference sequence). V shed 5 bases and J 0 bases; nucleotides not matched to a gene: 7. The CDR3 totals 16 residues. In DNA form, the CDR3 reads TGTGCCAGCAGCATACTAGCGTCCAGCTCCTACAATGAGCAGTTCTTC. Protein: CASSILASSSYNEQFF.

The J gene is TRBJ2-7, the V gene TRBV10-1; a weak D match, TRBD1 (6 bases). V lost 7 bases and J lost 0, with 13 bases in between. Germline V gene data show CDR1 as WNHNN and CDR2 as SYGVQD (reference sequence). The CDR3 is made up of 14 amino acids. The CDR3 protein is CASTPGDNSYEQYF. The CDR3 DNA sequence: TGCGCCAGCACCCCCGGGGACAACTCCTACGAGCAGTACTTC.

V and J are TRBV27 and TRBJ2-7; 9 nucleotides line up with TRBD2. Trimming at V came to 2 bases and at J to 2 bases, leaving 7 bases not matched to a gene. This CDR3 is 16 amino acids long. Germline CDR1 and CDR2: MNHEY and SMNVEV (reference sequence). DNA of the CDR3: TGTGCCAGCAGTTTAGGAGGGCTAGCGGGGACCTACGAGCAGTACTTC. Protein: CASSLGGLAGTYEQYF.

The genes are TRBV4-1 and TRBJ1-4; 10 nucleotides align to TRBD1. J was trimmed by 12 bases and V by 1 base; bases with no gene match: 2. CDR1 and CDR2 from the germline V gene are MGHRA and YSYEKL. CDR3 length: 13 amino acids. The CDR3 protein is CASSQGQGAELFF. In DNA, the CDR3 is TGCGCCAGCAGCCAAGGACAGGGGGCTGAACTGTTTTTT.

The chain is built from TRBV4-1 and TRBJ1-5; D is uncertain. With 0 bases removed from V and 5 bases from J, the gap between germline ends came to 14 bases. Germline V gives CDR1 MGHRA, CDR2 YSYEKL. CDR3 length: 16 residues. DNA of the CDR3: TGCGCCAGCAGCCAAGAGGTACACGGTGGAGATCAGCCCCAGCATTTT. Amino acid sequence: CASSQEVHGGDQPQHF.

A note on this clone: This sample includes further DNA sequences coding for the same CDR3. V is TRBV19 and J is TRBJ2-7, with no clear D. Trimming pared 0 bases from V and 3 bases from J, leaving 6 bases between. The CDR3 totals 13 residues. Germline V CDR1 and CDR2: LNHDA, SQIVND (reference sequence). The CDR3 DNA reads TGTGCCAGTAGTATAGATTCCGGCTACGAGCAGTACTTC. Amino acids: CASSIDSGYEQYF.

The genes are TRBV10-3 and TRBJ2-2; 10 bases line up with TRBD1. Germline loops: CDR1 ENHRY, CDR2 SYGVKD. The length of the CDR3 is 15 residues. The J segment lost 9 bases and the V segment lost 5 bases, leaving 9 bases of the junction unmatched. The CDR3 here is CAISISGTGDRELFF. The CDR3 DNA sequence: TGTGCCATCAGTATCTCCGGGACAGGGGACAGGGAGCTGTTTTTT.

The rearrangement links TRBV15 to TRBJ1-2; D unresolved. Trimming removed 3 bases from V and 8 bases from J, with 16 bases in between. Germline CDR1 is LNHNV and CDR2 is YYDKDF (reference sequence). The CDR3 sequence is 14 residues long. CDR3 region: CATSRAPVKTGYTF. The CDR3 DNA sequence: TGTGCCACCAGCAGGGCACCAGTGAAAACGGGCTACACCTTC.

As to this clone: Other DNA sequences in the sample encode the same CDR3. The CDR3 DNA sequence: TGTGCCAGCAGCTTGACAGGGAATCAGCCCCAGCATTTT. Residues: CASSLTGNQPQHF. The chain carries TRBV5-8 and TRBJ1-5, with D possibly being TRBD1 (6 bases). The ends were cut back, 1 base at V and 4 bases at J, with 6 bases in the middle. The CDR3 loop spans 13 amino acids. The germline V gene has CDR1 SGHTS and CDR2 YDEGEE.

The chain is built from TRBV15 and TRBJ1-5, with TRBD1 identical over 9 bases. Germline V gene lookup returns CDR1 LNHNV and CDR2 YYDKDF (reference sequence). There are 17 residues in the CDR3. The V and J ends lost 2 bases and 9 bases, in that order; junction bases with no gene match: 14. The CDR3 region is CATSRRMGTGTEAPQHF. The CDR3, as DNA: TGTGCCACCAGCAGAAGAATGGGGACAGGGACGGAGGCGCCCCAGCATTTT. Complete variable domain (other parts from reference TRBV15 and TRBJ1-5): DAMVIQNPRYQVTQFGKPVTLSCSQTLNHNVMYWYQQKSSQAPKLLFHYYDKDFNNEADTPDNFQSRRPNTSFCFLDIRSPGLGDTAMYLCATSRRMGTGTEAPQHFGDGTRLSIL.

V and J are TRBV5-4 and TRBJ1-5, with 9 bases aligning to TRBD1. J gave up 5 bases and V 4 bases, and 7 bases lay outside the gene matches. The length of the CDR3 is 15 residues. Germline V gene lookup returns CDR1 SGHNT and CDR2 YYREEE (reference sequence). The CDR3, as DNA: TGTGCCAGCAGCAACAGGGGGCGTCCGGATCAGCCCCAGCATTTT. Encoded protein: CASSNRGRPDQPQHF.

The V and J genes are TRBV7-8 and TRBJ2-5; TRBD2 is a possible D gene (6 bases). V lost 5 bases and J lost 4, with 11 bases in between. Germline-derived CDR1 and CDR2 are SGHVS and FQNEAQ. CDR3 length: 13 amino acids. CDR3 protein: CASSPPAGETQYF. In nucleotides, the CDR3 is TGTGCCAGCAGCCCTCCAGCGGGAGAGACCCAGTACTTC.

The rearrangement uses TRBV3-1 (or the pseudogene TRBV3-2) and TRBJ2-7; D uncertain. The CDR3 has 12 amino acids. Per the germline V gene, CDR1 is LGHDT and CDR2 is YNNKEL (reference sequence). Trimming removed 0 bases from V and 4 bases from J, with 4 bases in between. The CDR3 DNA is TGTGCCAGCAGCCAAGAAGCGTACGAGCAGTACTTC. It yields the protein CASSQEAYEQYF.

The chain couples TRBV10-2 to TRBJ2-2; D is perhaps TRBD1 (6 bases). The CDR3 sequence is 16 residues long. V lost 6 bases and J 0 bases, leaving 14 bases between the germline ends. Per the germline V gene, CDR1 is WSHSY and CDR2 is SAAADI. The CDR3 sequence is CASRDQQGSNTGELFF. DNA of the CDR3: TGCGCCAGCAGAGATCAACAGGGCTCGAACACCGGGGAGCTGTTTTTT.

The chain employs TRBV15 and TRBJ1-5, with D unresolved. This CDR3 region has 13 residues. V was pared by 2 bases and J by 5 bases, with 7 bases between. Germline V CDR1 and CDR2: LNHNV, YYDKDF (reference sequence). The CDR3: CATSRTIDQPQHF. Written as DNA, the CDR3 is TGTGCCACCAGCAGAACTATCGATCAGCCCCAGCATTTT. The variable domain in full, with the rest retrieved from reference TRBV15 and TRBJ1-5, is DAMVIQNPRYQVTQFGKPVTLSCSQTLNHNVMYWYQQKSSQAPKLLFHYYDKDFNNEADTPDNFQSRRPNTSFCFLDIRSPGLGDTAMYLCATSRTIDQPQHFGDGTRLSIL.

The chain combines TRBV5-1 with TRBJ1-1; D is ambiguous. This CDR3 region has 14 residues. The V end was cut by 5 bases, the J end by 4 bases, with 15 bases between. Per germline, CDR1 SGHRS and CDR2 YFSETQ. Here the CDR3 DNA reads TGCGCCAGCAGTAAGGACGCCGGGAGCACTGAAGCTTTCTTT. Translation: CASSKDAGSTEAFF.

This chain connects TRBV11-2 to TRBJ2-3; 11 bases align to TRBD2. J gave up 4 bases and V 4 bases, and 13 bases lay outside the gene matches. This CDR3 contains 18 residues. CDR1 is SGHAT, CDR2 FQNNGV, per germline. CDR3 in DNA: TGTGCCAGCAGCTCGCCGGTTCTTAGCGGGGGGGCCCCAGATACGCAGTATTTT. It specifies CASSSPVLSGGAPDTQYF. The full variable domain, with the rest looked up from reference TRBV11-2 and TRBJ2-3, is EAGVAQSPRYKIIEKRQSVAFWCNPISGHATLYWYQQILGQGPKLLIQFQNNGVVDDSQLPKDRFSAERLKGVDSTLKIQPAKLEDSAVYLCASSSPVLSGGAPDTQYFGPGTRLTVL.

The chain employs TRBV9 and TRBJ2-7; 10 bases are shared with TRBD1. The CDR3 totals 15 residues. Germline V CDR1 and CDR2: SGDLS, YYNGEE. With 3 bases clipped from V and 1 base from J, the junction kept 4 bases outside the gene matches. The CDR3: CASSAGQGRSYEQYF. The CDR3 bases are TGTGCCAGCAGCGCGGGACAGGGGAGATCCTACGAGCAGTACTTC.